This T cell receptor (beta chain) was documented in a study of T cell changes during pregnancy in multiple sclerosis. Measured with immunoSEQ multiplex PCR; TCRdb has only the in-frame clones, and not every one. The sample has 90,000 to 150,000 clones, approximately 93% seen once. The J segment lost 8 bases and the V segment lost 8 bases, leaving 12 bases of the junction unmatched. The V gene's germline CDR1 is MNHNY and CDR2 SVGAGI (reference sequence). The length of the CDR3 is 14 residues. This clone was found once. The chain recombines TRBV6-6 with TRBJ2-1, with 7 nucleotides matching TRBD1. This TCR was recovered from a female donor with multiple sclerosis, enrolled in a pregnancy study. The specimen was peripheral blood, collected before pregnancy. The CDR3: CASLRQGETDEQFF. As DNA, the CDR3 is TGTGCCAGCCTCCGGCAGGGGGAAACGGATGAGCAGTTCTTC.